This TCR beta chain was obtained from a study of blood T cell repertoires in COVID-19. Overall study context: PBMCs, B-cell-depleted T cells, or T cells were the source of the cDNA or gDNA that made up the material.

Trimming removed 3 bases from V and 0 bases from J; junction bases left unmatched: 4. CDR3 size: 16 residues. Germline V CDR1 and CDR2: LGHDT, YNNKEL (reference sequence). The authors' processing: Researchers report that nucleated cell counts were estimated from reference gene primer amplification. The data were produced by immunoSEQ multiplex PCR, yet TCRdb's version contains in-frame clones alone and is incomplete. The V and J calls and clone size come from that table; D and trimming were worked out from the DNA. The data show tens of thousands of clones, with around nine tenths seen just once and 20% to 25% held by the top ten.

The sample consisted of peripheral blood. The source is a man aged 45-65 years with active COVID-19. V gene TRBV3-1 (or the pseudogene TRBV3-2) combines with J gene TRBJ2-2; 7 positions agree with TRBD2. The CDR3: CASSHRGRANTGELFF. For the CDR3, the DNA is TGTGCCAGCAGCCACCGGGGGAGGGCGAACACCGGGGAGCTGTTTTTT.